This T cell receptor (beta chain) was found in a study of T cell changes during pregnancy in multiple sclerosis. With V trimmed by 10 bases and J by 3 bases, 3 bases remained unmatched. This CDR3 spans 14 amino acids. Germline assignment: CDR1 SGHVS and CDR2 FQNEAQ. Sequencing used immunoSEQ multiplex PCR; TCRdb keeps in-frame clones, though not all of them. The sample shows more than 55,000 clones, 90% of them seen only once. Material: peripheral blood, obtained in the third trimester of pregnancy. This clonotype was sampled from a female donor in good health, enrolled as a control in a pregnancy study. The rearrangement uses TRBV7-8 and TRBJ2-3; 14 bases match TRBD2. As DNA, the CDR3 is TGTGCCACCGGGACTAGCGGGAGTACAGATACGCAGTATTTT. It is translated as CATGTSGSTDTQYF.